These 29 T cell receptor beta chains share one sample of origin, sequenced in a study of neoadjuvant anti-PD-1 for oral cavity cancer. Using immunoSEQ multiplex PCR, the repertoire was profiled, and TCRdb retains in-frame clones only, with some absent. The sample gives 9,000 to 9,500 clones, around 63% of which show up once; about 8.3% is in the top ten. The sequencing used tumor tissue, collected before nivolumab (anti-PD-1) treatment. The receptors shown here come from a person aged 35 to 85 with oral cavity squamous cell carcinoma.

This clone was detected only a few times. The chain joins TRBV6-1 to TRBJ1-5; D not certain. This CDR3 has 13 residues. The V end was cut by 1 base, the J end by 3 bases, with 4 bases between. Germline CDR1 reads MNHNS; CDR2 reads SASEGT. CDR3 bases: TGTGCCAGCAGTGAAGGGTCCAATCAGCCCCAGCATTTT. Protein product: CASSEGSNQPQHF.

There are a few counts of this clone. The chain couples TRBV19 to TRBJ2-6, with 7 bases lining up with TRBD1. The CDR3 sequence is 16 residues long. The trim removed 5 bases at V and 0 bases at J, leaving 4 bases unmatched. Germline V gives CDR1 LNHDA, CDR2 SQIVND (reference sequence). CDR3 nucleotides: TGTGCCAGTAGTCTCGGGACAGTCTCTGGGGCCAACGTCCTGACTTTC. Translated: CASSLGTVSGANVLTF. Complete variable domain (other parts from reference TRBV19 and TRBJ2-6): DGGITQSPKYLFRKEGQNVTLSCEQNLNHDAMYWYRQDPGQGLRLIYYSQIVNDFQKGDIAEGYSVSREKKESFPLTVTSAQKNPTAFYLCASSLGTVSGANVLTFGAGSRLTVL.

This clone was counted a few times. The chain couples TRBV11-1 to TRBJ2-7; no clear D gene. The CDR3 sequence is 12 residues long. V lost 2 bases and J 3 bases, leaving 5 bases between the germline ends. Looked up from germline, CDR1 is SGHAT and CDR2 is FQDESV (reference sequence). CDR3 residues: CASSLSGYEQYF. The CDR3 DNA reads TGTGCCAGCAGCTTATCAGGCTACGAGCAGTACTTC.

The chain uses TRBV18 and TRBJ1-2; the D gene is possibly TRBD1 (6 bases). Between the trimmed V and J ends, which lost 3 bases and 2 bases, there was a span of 13 bases. The germline gives CDR1 KGHSH, CDR2 LQKENI. This CDR3 region has 15 residues. CDR3 nucleotides: TGTGCCAGCTCACCCCAGACAGGTCGGAACTATGGCTACACCTTC. Encoded protein: CASSPQTGRNYGYTF.

This chain joins TRBV7-8 and TRBJ2-1; D tentatively reads TRBD1 or TRBD2 (5 bases each). Trimming removed 4 bases from V and 9 bases from J, with 16 bases in between. CDR3 size: 14 residues. Per germline, CDR1 SGHVS and CDR2 FQNEAQ. The CDR3 region is CASSYRDPMAEQFF. The CDR3 coding sequence is TGTGCCAGCAGCTACCGGGACCCTATGGCTGAGCAGTTCTTC.

The rearrangement uses TRBV20-1 and TRBJ1-2; D is unclear. The ends were cut back, 2 bases at V and 4 bases at J, with 5 bases in the middle. The CDR3 spans 11 residues. CDR1 DFQATT and CDR2 SNEGSKA come from the germline V gene (reference sequence). The CDR3, as DNA: TGCAGTGCTAGACGGCTCTATGGCTACACCTTC. Residues: CSARRLYGYTF.

The chain uses TRBV7-9 and TRBJ2-3; no definite D call. The CDR3 length is 13 residues. With 5 bases removed from V and 7 bases from J, the gap between germline ends came to 13 bases. Germline lookup yields CDR1 SEHNR and CDR2 FQNEAQ (reference sequence). The DNA for the CDR3 is TGTGCCAGCAGCGCCCGACGTGGAAATACGCAGTATTTT. It codes for CASSARRGNTQYF.

J is TRBJ2-2 and V is TRBV9; unclear D gene. Germline lookup yields CDR1 SGDLS and CDR2 YYNGEE. V was cut by 4 bases and J by 3 bases, with 7 bases left in between. The CDR3 runs 13 residues. The CDR3 is CASSPTYTGELFF. The DNA for the CDR3 is TGTGCCAGCAGCCCCACTTACACCGGGGAGCTGTTTTTT.

The CDR3 reads CASRPGFGVYGYTF. The CDR3 DNA reads as TGTGCCAGTCGACCCGGGTTCGGAGTCTATGGCTACACCTTC. This chain connects TRBV19 to TRBJ1-2, with D hard to call. Germline V gives CDR1 LNHDA, CDR2 SQIVND (reference sequence). CDR3 length: 14 amino acids. Trimming pared 8 bases from V and 4 bases from J, leaving 17 bases between.

J is TRBJ1-4 and V is TRBV6-1; no reliable D call. The V gene's germline CDR1 is MNHNS and CDR2 SASEGT. V shed 7 bases and J shed 3 bases, with 12 bases lying between them. This CDR3 has 14 residues. This CDR3 is CASILGGSNEKLFF. The DNA of the CDR3 is TGTGCCAGCATCCTCGGCGGGTCTAATGAAAAACTGTTTTTT.

J is TRBJ1-1 and V is TRBV7-7; the D gene is possibly TRBD1 (5 bases). This CDR3 comprises 14 residues. V lost 3 bases and J lost 1, with 9 bases in between. Germline V gene data show CDR1 as SSHAT and CDR2 as FNYEAQ (reference sequence). The CDR3 spells CASSLVGGNTEAFF. The DNA of the CDR3 is TGTGCCAGCAGCTTGGTCGGGGGGAACACTGAAGCTTTCTTT.

The J gene is TRBJ2-7, the V gene TRBV5-1, with a weak D call TRBD2 (6 bases). Trimming took 2 bases from V and 5 from J, leaving 8 bases between them. CDR3 length: 12 residues. Germline loops: CDR1 SGHRS, CDR2 YFSETQ. CDR3 protein: CASSFGSNEQYF. DNA of the CDR3: TGCGCCAGCAGCTTCGGGAGCAACGAGCAGTACTTC.

V usage is TRBV15 and J usage is TRBJ1-2; the D is unclear. The V gene lost 3 bases and the J gene lost 4 bases, with 9 bases spanning the gap. Germline V lookup: CDR1 LNHNV, CDR2 YYDKDF (reference sequence). The CDR3 loop spans 13 amino acids. CDR3 sequence: CATSSLLGYGYTF. CDR3 DNA sequence: TGTGCCACCAGCAGTTTGTTGGGCTATGGCTACACCTTC.

The rearrangement uses TRBV5-4 and TRBJ2-6, with a tentative D call TRBD1 (6 bases). Germline CDR1 SGHNT, CDR2 YYREEE (reference sequence). This CDR3 has 17 amino acids. V was cut by 2 bases and J by 0 bases, with 12 bases left in between. The CDR3 sequence: CASSFRTEISGANVLTF. CDR3 sequence (DNA): TGTGCCAGCAGCTTTAGGACAGAGATCTCTGGGGCCAACGTCCTGACTTTC.

This clone rates as medium-sized. This sequence joins TRBV11-2 and TRBJ2-1; D call uncertain. V lost 5 bases and J lost 7, with 9 bases in between. The CDR3 extends over 12 amino acids. Germline V CDR1 and CDR2: SGHAT, FQNNGV. The CDR3 loop is CASSQTGNEQFF. CDR3 nucleotide sequence: TGTGCCAGCAGCCAAACCGGGAATGAGCAGTTCTTC.

The J gene is TRBJ2-2, the V gene TRBV19, with TRBD2 matching 9 bases. The CDR3 loop spans 12 amino acids. Looked up from germline, CDR1 is LNHDA and CDR2 is SQIVND (reference sequence). J lost 10 bases, V lost 6 bases, and 3 bases had no gene match. Here the CDR3 DNA reads TGTGCCAGTAGGGCGGGACTAGCGGAGCTGTTTTTT. Its translation is CASRAGLAELFF. Combining the CDR3 with reference TRBV19 and TRBJ2-2 gives the whole variable domain DGGITQSPKYLFRKEGQNVTLSCEQNLNHDAMYWYRQDPGQGLRLIYYSQIVNDFQKGDIAEGYSVSREKKESFPLTVTSAQKNPTAFYLCASRAGLAELFFGEGSRLTVL.

This clone came up a few times. This sequence joins TRBV6-6 and TRBJ1-5; D is unclear. Germline V gene data show CDR1 as MNHNY and CDR2 as SVGAGI (reference sequence). V lost 5 bases and J 5 bases, leaving 4 bases between the germline ends. This CDR3 has 11 residues. The CDR3 DNA is TGTGCCAGCAGTAAAGATCAGCCCCAGCATTTT. Protein: CASSKDQPQHF.

This CDR3 reads CASSLKGFAGYEQYF. CDR3 DNA: TGTGCCAGCAGTTTAAAGGGTTTCGCAGGCTACGAGCAGTACTTC. This chain links TRBV27 with TRBJ2-7; D not certain. V dropped 2 bases and J dropped 3 bases, with 14 bases sitting between them. In germline, CDR1 is MNHEY, CDR2 SMNVEV (reference sequence). The CDR3 is 15 amino acids.

CDR3 sequence: CASSSIFRGHRGYTF. The CDR3 coding sequence is TGTGCCAGCAGCTCTATCTTCAGGGGGCACCGGGGCTACACCTTC. The rearrangement uses TRBV11-2 and TRBJ1-2; the match to TRBD1 covers 8 bases. Germline lookup yields CDR1 SGHAT and CDR2 FQNNGV. The CDR3 sequence is 15 residues long. The V segment lost 4 bases and the J segment 8 bases; nucleotides outside the gene matches: 12.

This clone was detected only a few times. The chain employs TRBV18 and TRBJ2-7; D might be TRBD1 (5 bases). This CDR3 region has 13 residues. Germline CDR1 and CDR2: KGHSH and LQKENI. Deletions cut 3 bases from V and 1 base from J, with 7 bases between. CDR3 amino acids: CASSPAGSYEQYF. In DNA form, the CDR3 reads TGTGCCAGCTCACCGGCAGGGTCCTACGAGCAGTACTTC.

The genes are TRBV7-2 and TRBJ2-5, with 7 bases aligning to TRBD2. The CDR3 covers 15 residues. The ends lost 5 bases at V and 4 bases at J; junction bases unmatched: 10. CDR1 and CDR2 (germline): SGHTA, FQGNSA. CDR3 residues: CASSPRPGGSETQYF. CDR3 coding DNA: TGTGCCAGCAGCCCCCGCCCGGGGGGTTCAGAGACCCAGTACTTC.

The chain uses TRBV5-1 and TRBJ2-7; no reliable D call. CDR3 length equals 13 residues. Germline V gene lookup returns CDR1 SGHRS and CDR2 YFSETQ. Trimming pared 0 bases from V and 6 bases from J, leaving 10 bases between. The CDR3 loop is CASSLDHPREQYF. The CDR3 region has the DNA TGCGCCAGCAGCTTGGACCACCCCCGCGAGCAGTACTTC.

This chain links TRBV9 with TRBJ2-2; D remains unclear. The CDR3 runs 13 residues. Trimming removed 4 bases from V and 2 bases from J, with 6 bases in between. Germline V lookup: CDR1 SGDLS, CDR2 YYNGEE. This CDR3 reads CASSPRNTGELFF. CDR3 nucleotides: TGTGCCAGCAGCCCGAGAAACACCGGGGAGCTGTTTTTT.

This chain links TRBV19 with TRBJ1-2; 8 nucleotides agree with TRBD1. The length of the CDR3 is 14 residues. CDR1 is LNHDA, CDR2 SQIVND, per germline (reference sequence). V dropped 4 bases and J dropped 6; count of bases not matched to a gene: 7. CDR3 sequence: CASSTGQGFDGYTF. CDR3 nucleotide sequence: TGTGCCAGTAGTACCGGACAGGGCTTCGATGGCTACACCTTC. The full variable domain, in which reference TRBV19 and TRBJ1-2 provide the parts outside the CDR3, is DGGITQSPKYLFRKEGQNVTLSCEQNLNHDAMYWYRQDPGQGLRLIYYSQIVNDFQKGDIAEGYSVSREKKESFPLTVTSAQKNPTAFYLCASSTGQGFDGYTFGSGTRLTVV.

The genes are TRBV5-4 and TRBJ2-3; weak D call: TRBD2 (7 bases). The CDR3 has 18 residues. Deletions cut 4 bases from V and 3 bases from J, with 24 bases between. Per the germline V gene, CDR1 is SGHNT and CDR2 is YYREEE (reference sequence). The CDR3 loop reads CASSRGLRGGGTTDTQYF. The CDR3 bases are TGTGCCAGCAGCCGCGGACTACGAGGGGGAGGGACGACAGATACGCAGTATTTT.

For the CDR3, the DNA is TGTGCCACCAGCACACGCCATCAGCCCCAGCATTTT. Translating gives CATSTRHQPQHF. The chain is built from TRBV15 and TRBJ1-5; D unresolved. The length of the CDR3 is 12 residues. Germline V gene sequence: CDR1 LNHNV, CDR2 YYDKDF (reference sequence). V was clipped by 4 bases and J by 5 bases, with 6 bases between them.

The V gene is TRBV7-8, the J gene TRBJ2-5; the match to TRBD2 covers 9 bases. CDR3 length: 20 amino acids. V was clipped by 3 bases and J by 3 bases; unmatched bases: 20. Germline-derived CDR1 and CDR2 are SGHVS and FQNEAQ. For the CDR3, the DNA is TGTGCCAGCAGCTTGGGCCTAGGCGGGGGGGCCGGTGTTTACAAAGAGACCCAGTACTTC. Its translation: CASSLGLGGGAGVYKETQYF.

This chain uses TRBV6-6 with TRBJ1-2; the D gene is possibly TRBD1 (6 bases). The CDR3 runs to 14 residues. The V and J ends lost 0 bases and 5 bases respectively, with 10 bases between them. Per germline, CDR1 MNHNY and CDR2 SVGAGI (reference sequence). The CDR3 protein is CASSYSGQTYGYTF. The DNA for the CDR3 is TGTGCCAGCAGTTACTCAGGACAGACATATGGCTACACCTTC.

This clone was observed a handful of times. The rearrangement links TRBV7-6 to TRBJ2-7, with D possibly matching TRBD1 (5 bases). The CDR3 has 13 residues. Trimming left V 5 bases short and J 6 bases short, with 14 bases between. In germline, CDR1 is SGHVS, CDR2 FNYEAQ. The DNA for the CDR3 is TGTGCCAGCAGCCTGGGTCAGGGTCCCGAGCAGTACTTC. Translation gives CASSLGQGPEQYF.